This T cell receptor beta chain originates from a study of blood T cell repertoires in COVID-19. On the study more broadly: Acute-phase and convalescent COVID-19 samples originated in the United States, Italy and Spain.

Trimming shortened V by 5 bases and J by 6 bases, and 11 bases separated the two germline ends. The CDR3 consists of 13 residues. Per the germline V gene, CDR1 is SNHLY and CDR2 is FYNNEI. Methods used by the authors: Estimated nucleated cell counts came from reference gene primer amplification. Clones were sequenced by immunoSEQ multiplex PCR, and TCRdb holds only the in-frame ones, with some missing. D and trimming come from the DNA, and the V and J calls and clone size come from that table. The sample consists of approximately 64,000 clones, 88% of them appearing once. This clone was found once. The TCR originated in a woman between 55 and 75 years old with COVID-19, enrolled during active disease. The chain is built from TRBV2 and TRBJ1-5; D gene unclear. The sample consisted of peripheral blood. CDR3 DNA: TGTGCCAGCAGTTTGTTGAGAGTTCAGCCCCAGCATTTT. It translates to CASSLLRVQPQHF.